This TCR beta chain was identified during a study of shared clonotypes between healthy human individuals. As defined, naive CD8 cells were CD45RO-negative and positively selected for CCR7, with terminally differentiated effector memory CD45RA+ cells excluded. Caucasian adults living in Nashville, Tennessee, provided all samples. V was pared by 2 bases and J by 4 bases, with 12 bases between. CDR1 MGHRA and CDR2 YSYEKL come from the germline V gene. This CDR3 comprises 15 residues. The assay was immunoSEQ multiplex PCR, and TCRdb's table has in-frame clones only and misses some. The sample yields about 700,000 clones, around 92% seen once.

V usage is TRBV4-1 and J usage is TRBJ1-5; unclear D gene. The receptor was derived from a man younger than 45 in good health. The sample consisted of naive CD8+ T cells sorted from blood. This chain's CDR3 is CASSQPGIGNQPQHF. In nucleotides, the CDR3 is TGCGCCAGCAGCCAACCCGGGATCGGGAATCAGCCCCAGCATTTT.